These 10 T cell receptor beta chains originate from one sample sequenced in a study of cytomegalovirus exposure and HLA in healthy donors. PCR was performed using 60 Vbeta and 13 Jbeta primers. Repertoires were generated with immunoSEQ multiplex PCR, while TCRdb's copy carries only in-frame clones and drops some. Here the sample spans approximately 50,000 clones, 83% being singletons. Sequencing used PBMCs. The receptors shown here come from a young man in good health and CMV-seronegative.

This clone was recorded once. V is TRBV7-2 and J is TRBJ1-6; 7 bases line up with TRBD1. J lost 10 bases, V lost 1 base, and 7 bases had no gene match. Germline V gives CDR1 SGHTA, CDR2 FQGNSA. This CDR3 is 15 amino acids long. The DNA of the CDR3 is TGTGCCAGCAGCTTAGTAGGTCAGGGGGAATCACCCCTCCACTTT. It yields the protein CASSLVGQGESPLHF.

V and J are TRBV4-1 and TRBJ1-2, with 8 nucleotides matching TRBD1. The CDR3 is 15 residues long. The germline V gene encodes CDR1 MGHRA and CDR2 YSYEKL. V was pared by 0 bases and J by 8 bases, with 8 bases of the junction left unmatched. The CDR3 bases are TGCGCCAGCAGCCAAGAACCCCAGGGGGCAGGAGGCTACACCTTC. Its translation: CASSQEPQGAGGYTF.

This clone showed up just a few times. This rearrangement joins TRBV6-5 to TRBJ2-7; 9 nucleotides agree with TRBD1. The CDR3 totals 12 residues. Germline assignment: CDR1 MNHEY and CDR2 SVGAGI. With V trimmed by 7 bases and J by 4 bases, 2 bases remained unmatched. The CDR3 bases are TGTGCCAGCATTGACAGGGGGTACGAGCAGTACTTC. Translation: CASIDRGYEQYF.

The chain has TRBV7-3 and TRBJ1-5, with D tentatively TRBD1 (5 bases). Germline CDR1 reads SGHTA; CDR2 reads FQGTGA. V lost 10 bases, J lost 2 bases, and 21 bases lay in between. This CDR3 spans 16 amino acids. CDR3 residues: CAIQAWGTGGNQPQHF. DNA of the CDR3: TGTGCCATCCAGGCTTGGGGGACGGGGGGCAATCAGCCCCAGCATTTT.

The chain recombines TRBV9 with TRBJ2-1; perhaps TRBD2 as D (5 bases). Germline V gene lookup returns CDR1 SGDLS and CDR2 YYNGEE. V lost 0 bases and J 12 bases, leaving 10 bases between the germline ends. This CDR3 region has 12 residues. This chain's CDR3 is CASSVAGKAQFF. The CDR3 region has the DNA TGTGCCAGCAGCGTAGCGGGAAAGGCGCAGTTCTTC.

This clone was seen a few times. The gene calls are TRBV6-5 and TRBJ2-7; unclear D gene. This CDR3 spans 12 amino acids. Looked up from germline, CDR1 is MNHEY and CDR2 is SVGAGI. V was trimmed by 2 bases and J by 7 bases, leaving 9 bases between them. DNA of the CDR3: TGTGCCAGCAGTTACCCCTTCGGTGAGCAGTACTTC. This sequence encodes CASSYPFGEQYF.

This clone was counted a single time. Written as DNA, the CDR3 is TGTGCCAGCAGCGCGGGACCGTCCTTTGGCTACACCTTC. Translating it yields CASSAGPSFGYTF. V usage is TRBV7-8 and J usage is TRBJ1-2; tentatively, D is TRBD1 (5 bases). The CDR3 is made up of 13 amino acids. The germline gives CDR1 SGHVS, CDR2 FQNEAQ. V was trimmed by 5 bases and J by 7 bases, leaving 14 bases between them.

The rearrangement links TRBV2 to TRBJ2-1, with 11 bases that match TRBD2. CDR1 and CDR2 from the germline V gene are SNHLY and FYNNEI. The CDR3 length is 20 residues. V shed 3 bases, J shed 6 bases, and the junction held 19 bases outside the gene matches. CDR3 nucleotide sequence: TGTGCCAGCAGTGAGAGTGGTGTGACTAGCGGGGTCATCGTGGGCAATGAGCAGTTCTTC. Amino acids: CASSESGVTSGVIVGNEQFF.

The rearrangement links TRBV6-1 to TRBJ2-7, with 15 positions matching TRBD2. The CDR3 loop spans 15 amino acids. Per the germline V gene, CDR1 is MNHNS and CDR2 is SASEGT. V was pared by 7 bases and J by 3 bases, with 4 bases of the junction left unmatched. The CDR3 bases are TGTGCCAGCACCGGGACTAGCGGGGGGTTCTACGAGCAGTACTTC. This encodes CASTGTSGGFYEQYF.

The gene calls are TRBV4-3 and TRBJ1-4; tentative D call: TRBD1 (5 bases). The CDR3 loop spans 16 amino acids. V was trimmed by 1 base and J by 0 bases, leaving 9 bases between them. The germline gives CDR1 LGHNA, CDR2 YSLEER. The CDR3, as DNA: TGCGCCAGCAGCCAAGGCGCAGGGCCAACTAATGAAAAACTGTTTTTT. Translating gives CASSQGAGPTNEKLFF.